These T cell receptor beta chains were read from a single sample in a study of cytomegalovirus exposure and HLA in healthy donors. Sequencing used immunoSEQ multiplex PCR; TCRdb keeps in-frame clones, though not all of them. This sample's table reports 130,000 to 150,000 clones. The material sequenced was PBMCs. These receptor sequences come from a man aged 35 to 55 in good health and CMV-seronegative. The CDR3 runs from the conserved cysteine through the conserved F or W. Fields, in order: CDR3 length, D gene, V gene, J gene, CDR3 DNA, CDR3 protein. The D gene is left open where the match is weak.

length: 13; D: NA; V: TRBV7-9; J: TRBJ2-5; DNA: TGTGCCAGCAGCTTTACCAGCCAAGAGACCCAGTACTTC; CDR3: CASSFTSQETQYF
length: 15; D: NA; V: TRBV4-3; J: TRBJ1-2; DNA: TGCGCCAGCAGCCAAGAATTCGGAGGGTTAGGGGGCTACACCTTC; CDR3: CASSQEFGGLGGYTF
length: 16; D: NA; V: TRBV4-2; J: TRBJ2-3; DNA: TGTGCCAGCAGCCAAGTGGGGCAAGCTGGCACAGATACGCAGTATTTT; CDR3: CASSQVGQAGTDTQYF
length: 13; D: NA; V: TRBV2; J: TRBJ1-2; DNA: TGTGCCAGCAGGAGGGAGGGACTTAGAGGCTACACCTTC; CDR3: CASRREGLRGYTF
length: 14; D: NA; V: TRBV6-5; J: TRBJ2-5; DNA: TGTGCCAGCAGTTACTCCCAGGGGAAGGGGGAGCAGTACTTC; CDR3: CASSYSQGKGEQYF
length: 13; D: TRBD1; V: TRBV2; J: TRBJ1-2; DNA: TGTGCCAGCGAACCGGGACAGAACTATGGCTACACCTTC; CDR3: CASEPGQNYGYTF
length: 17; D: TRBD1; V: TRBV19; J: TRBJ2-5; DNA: TGTGCCAGTAGTATCCCCTCCCGCAGGGGGCTACAAGAGACCCAGTACTTC; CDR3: CASSIPSRRGLQETQYF
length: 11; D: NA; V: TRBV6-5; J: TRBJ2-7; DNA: TGTGCCAGCAGGAGGGAGTACGAGCAGTACTTC; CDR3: CASRREYEQYF
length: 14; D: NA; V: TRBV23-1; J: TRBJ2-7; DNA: TGCGCCAGCAGTCAATCGATGTCAGATACGGAGCAGTACTTC; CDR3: CASSQSMSDTEQYF
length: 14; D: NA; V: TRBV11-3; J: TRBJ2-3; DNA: TGTGCCAGCAGCACCCCAAGGCAGGCAGATACGCAGTATTTT; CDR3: CASSTPRQADTQYF
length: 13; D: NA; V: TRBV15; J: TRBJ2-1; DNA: TGTGCCACCAGCGAGGGGGTGAACAATGAGCAGTTCTTC; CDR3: CATSEGVNNEQFF